The T cell receptor beta chain under discussion was sequenced for a study of blood T cell repertoires in COVID-19 (dated by TCRdb to the early 2020s). Background for the entire study: The collaborator samples originated in the United States, Italy and Spain and spanned the acute and convalescent phases of COVID-19. Subjects who had been exposed to COVID-19, were actively infected with it, or had recovered from it provided the deeply sampled blood TCRbeta repertoires that made up the dataset. Where available, HLA class I and class II types were taken from metadata supplied by the sample provider and were not determined by assay-based typing. The material from the prospective study consisted of cDNA or gDNA derived from T cells, B-cell-depleted T cells, or PBMCs. The samples were drawn from two sources: the first 160 participants of the ongoing ImmuneRACE study, and 950 to 1,500 subjects contributed by 6 global collaborators. A de-identified subject ID, COVID-19 status, age in years and sex were almost always included in the sample metadata. The repertoires were made available in a free public database intended to serve as a resource for research on the immune response to SARS-CoV-2. Here is what the overall study found, with its caveats: Clinical and demographic metadata were provided uncurated, with the amount varying by source and participant.

In the prospective study, participants were about 18 to 89 years old, resided in about two dozen geographic areas of the United States, and were enrolled through a virtual design. In the prospective study, participants were assigned to cohorts based on the clinical history participants reported in a screening survey and a study questionnaire. Recovered participants in ImmuneRACE Cohort 3 were defined as having two consecutive negative NP/OP PCR tests, clearance from a healthcare professional, or resolution of symptoms. In the prospective study, whole blood, serum and a nasopharyngeal or oropharyngeal swab were collected from each participant by mobile phlebotomists. Prospective study participants could optionally give additional blood draws and questionnaires over an approximately two-month period. Prospective study blood samples were shipped either frozen or at room temperature before DNA extraction.

TCRbeta CDR3 regions were amplified from genomic DNA using the immunoSEQ Assay, a bias-controlled multiplex PCR. In the paper's pipeline: The number of nucleated cells in each sample was estimated by amplification of reference gene primers within the assay. Sequence reads were collapsed and filtered to measure the absolute abundance of every unique TCRbeta CDR3 rearrangement. Productive Simpson clonality was computed per sample as the square root of Simpson's diversity index over productive rearrangements. TCRdb took over this immuneACCESS table, retaining in-frame rearrangements with V and J assigned. Such tables are incomplete; in checked studies, under half of the missing clones stem from an unresolved V gene, and the remainder is unexplained. The DNA gave D and trimming, while V, J and clone size come from that table. The sample includes roughly 170,000 clones, with about 84% observed a single time. Roughly 12% of the sample is in the top ten clones.

As regards this clone: Its antigen specificity is not known. Base qualities are not provided; no much larger clone lies one nucleotide away.

Sequenced sample: PBMCs or T cells enriched from blood (not recorded which). The clonotype comes from a man aged 45-60 years who had recovered from COVID-19.

In nucleotides, the sequence is TGTGCCAGCAGCCCGGGGAGGACTGTACTGGGTTCACCCCTCCACTTT. This sequence encodes CASSPGRTVLGSPLHF. Recombination connected TRBV7-6 to TRBJ1-6; no D gene is confidently identified. Cut back by 5 bases and 9 bases, the V and J ends lie 20 bases apart. CDR1 and CDR2 are read off the germline V gene as SGHVS and FNYEAQ. The CDR3 sequence holds 16 residues, the cysteine and phenylalanine included. Left in the record is the CDR3 DNA by itself, 48 bases read in frame from the first base. Supplemented by the reference TRBV7-6 and TRBJ1-6 proteins around the CDR3, the complete variable domain is GAGVSQSPRYKVTKRGQDVALRCDPISGHVSLYWYRQALGQGPEFLTYFNYEAQQDKSGLPNDRFSAERPEGSISTLTIQRTEQRDSAMYRCASSPGRTVLGSPLHFGNGTRLTVT.